These 18 T cell receptor beta chains originate from one sample sequenced in a study of sequential checkpoint blockade in melanoma. Treatment: randomized to nivolumab then ipilimumab (arm A) or the reverse (arm B). Data came from immunoSEQ multiplex PCR; TCRdb stores just in-frame clones and leaves some out. Among approximately 17,000 clones listed, 85% to 95% were seen once. The material was CD8+ T cells sorted from blood (inferred from file names), obtained from a patient given nivolumab and ipilimumab in sequence. The receptors were gathered from a human donor with melanoma.

This clone was seen only a few times. The chain has TRBV5-1 and TRBJ1-3; 12 nucleotides line up with TRBD1. The V and J ends lost 0 bases and 3 bases, in that order; junction bases with no gene match: 7. The CDR3 sequence is 18 residues long. Germline V lookup: CDR1 SGHRS, CDR2 YFSETQ. CDR3 region: CASSLEGQGATGGNTIYF. CDR3 in DNA: TGCGCCAGCAGCTTGGAGGGACAGGGGGCGACGGGTGGAAACACCATATATTTT.

This chain uses TRBV5-6 with TRBJ1-2; 9 positions match TRBD1. V gave up 4 bases and J gave up 6 bases; unmatched junction bases: 4. Germline V CDR1 and CDR2: SGHDT, YYEEEE. The CDR3 is made up of 13 amino acids. As DNA, the CDR3 is TGTGCCAGCAGCCGGACAGGGGAGCATGGCTACACCTTC. Protein sequence: CASSRTGEHGYTF.

This clone occurred once. The chain is built from TRBV5-1 and TRBJ1-1, with D possibly matching TRBD1 (6 bases). CDR3 length: 14 amino acids. Trimming shortened V by 1 base and J by 0 bases, and 7 bases separated the two germline ends. Germline V CDR1 and CDR2: SGHRS, YFSETQ. Written as DNA, the CDR3 is TGCGCCAGCAGCTTGACAGGGCTGAACACTGAAGCTTTCTTT. This sequence encodes CASSLTGLNTEAFF. Together with reference TRBV5-1 and TRBJ1-1, the CDR3 gives the full variable domain: KAGVTQTPRYLIKTRGQQVTLSCSPISGHRSVSWYQQTPGQGLQFLFEYFSETQRNKGNFPGRFSGRQFSNSRSEMNVSTLELGDSALYLCASSLTGLNTEAFFGQGTRLTVV.

The sample holds one count of this clone. J is TRBJ1-1 and V is TRBV28; 11 nucleotides agree with TRBD1. This CDR3 spans 15 amino acids. The germline CDR1 and CDR2 sequences are MDHEN and SYDVKM. After removal of 6 bases from V and 3 bases from J, the junction contained 6 bases not matched to a gene. Written as DNA, the CDR3 is TGTGCCAGCAGCAGGACAGGGGGCCGGTACACTGAAGCTTTCTTT. Protein product: CASSRTGGRYTEAFF.

This chain uses TRBV9 with TRBJ1-2; TRBD1 matches 7 bases. Germline V gene sequence: CDR1 SGDLS, CDR2 YYNGEE. This CDR3 contains 14 residues. V gave up 4 bases and J gave up 3 bases; unmatched junction bases: 6. Written as DNA, the CDR3 is TGTGCCAGCAGCCCCGGGGACAGCGACTATGGCTACACCTTC. The encoded protein is CASSPGDSDYGYTF.

The V gene is TRBV13, the J gene TRBJ1-5; TRBD1 agrees at 9 bases. Germline assignment: CDR1 PRHDT and CDR2 FYEKMQ (reference sequence). The V and J ends lost 5 bases and 7 bases, in that order; junction bases with no gene match: 9. The length of the CDR3 is 15 residues. This CDR3 is CASSISGTGNQPQHF. In DNA form, the CDR3 reads TGTGCCAGCAGCATATCCGGGACAGGGAACCAGCCCCAGCATTTT.

The rearrangement links TRBV28 to TRBJ1-5; D is possibly TRBD1 (5 bases). CDR1 is MDHEN and CDR2 is SYDVKM in the germline V gene. The CDR3 contains 15 residues. Between the trimmed V and J ends, which lost 5 bases and 0 bases, there was a span of 11 bases. The CDR3 bases are TGTGCCAGCAGTCAGGGATCGGGTAGCAATCAGCCCCAGCATTTT. The encoded protein is CASSQGSGSNQPQHF. Full variable domain (rest looked up from reference TRBV28 and TRBJ1-5): DVKVTQSSRYLVKRTGEKVFLECVQDMDHENMFWYRQDPGLGLRLIYFSYDVKMKEKGDIPEGYSVSREKKERFSLILESASTNQTSMYLCASSQGSGSNQPQHFGDGTRLSIL.

This rearrangement joins TRBV13 to TRBJ2-7; 14 bases align to TRBD2. Trimming took 0 bases from V and 5 from J; bases not matched to a gene: 9. Germline lookup yields CDR1 PRHDT and CDR2 FYEKMQ (reference sequence). The CDR3 loop spans 18 amino acids. The CDR3 protein is CASSLGPAGTSGRHEQYF. The CDR3 DNA reads TGTGCCAGCAGCTTAGGGCCCGCCGGGACTAGCGGGAGACACGAGCAGTACTTC.

The CDR3 loop is CASSNPPGQLLLGGYTF. DNA of the CDR3: TGTGCCAGCAGCAATCCACCGGGACAGCTCCTCTTAGGCGGCTACACCTTC. This chain joins TRBV7-2 and TRBJ1-2, with 7 bases aligning to TRBD1. Germline lookup yields CDR1 SGHTA and CDR2 FQGNSA. This CDR3 region has 17 residues. J gave up 8 bases and V 5 bases, and 20 bases lay outside the gene matches. Full variable domain (missing parts from reference TRBV7-2 and TRBJ1-2): GAGVSQSPSNKVTEKGKDVELRCDPISGHTALYWYRQSLGQGLEFLIYFQGNSAPDKSGLPSDRFSAERTGGSVSTLTIQRTQQEDSAVYLCASSNPPGQLLLGGYTFGSGTRLTVV.

CDR3 DNA: TGTGCCAGTGCGCCGACAGCCTCCTCCGAAGCTTTCTTT. Protein product: CASAPTASSEAFF. The chain carries TRBV19 and TRBJ1-1; tentative D call: TRBD1 (5 bases). V was clipped by 8 bases and J by 8 bases, with 18 bases between them. This CDR3 spans 13 amino acids. Germline V CDR1 and CDR2: LNHDA, SQIVND (reference sequence).

V and J are TRBV27 and TRBJ2-5; D ambiguous. TRBJ2-7 explains the end of the DNA better; the J call may be wrong. CDR3 size: 13 residues. CDR1 is MNHEY, CDR2 SMNVEV, per germline (reference sequence). Here the CDR3 reads CASSLSGSYEQYF. The CDR3 DNA reads TGTGCCAGCAGTTTATCGGGCTCCTACGAGCAGTACTTC.

The chain carries TRBV11-2 and TRBJ1-2; D might be TRBD1 (5 bases). Trimming stripped 6 bases from V and 6 bases from J, with 14 bases between. The CDR3 is made up of 13 amino acids. From germline, CDR1 is SGHAT and CDR2 FQNNGV. The CDR3 spells CASRPWSGDGYTF. The CDR3 DNA reads TGTGCCAGCAGACCCTGGTCGGGGGATGGCTACACCTTC.

This clone was detected only once. This chain connects TRBV18 to TRBJ1-1, with 9 bases matching TRBD1. Germline V CDR1 and CDR2: KGHSH, LQKENI. The CDR3 is 15 amino acids. V shed 3 bases and J 3 bases; nucleotides not matched to a gene: 5. CDR3 protein: CASSPGQGFYTEAFF. The CDR3 DNA reads TGTGCCAGCTCACCTGGACAGGGGTTTTACACTGAAGCTTTCTTT.

The CDR3 loop is CASSLGGKNQPQHF. CDR3 nucleotide sequence: TGTGCCAGCAGTTTGGGGGGGAAGAATCAGCCCCAGCATTTT. The chain carries TRBV27 and TRBJ1-5; TRBD1 is a possible D gene (5 bases). Per the germline V gene, CDR1 is MNHEY and CDR2 is SMNVEV (reference sequence). The CDR3 covers 14 residues. V was shortened by 3 bases and J by 4 bases, with 10 bases between the two germline ends.

The chain employs TRBV19 and TRBJ1-1; 9 bases agree with TRBD1. CDR3 length: 12 residues. CDR1 and CDR2 from the germline V gene are LNHDA and SQIVND (reference sequence). V lost 9 bases to trimming and J lost 4 bases; unmatched junction nucleotides: 3. The CDR3 sequence is CASAGQGTEAFF. The DNA of the CDR3 is TGTGCCAGCGCGGGACAGGGCACTGAAGCTTTCTTT.

To note about this clone: In the same sample, other DNA sequences code for this CDR3. The V call is TRBV4-1, the J call TRBJ1-2; the D gene is possibly TRBD1 (5 bases). The ends were cut back, 4 bases at V and 1 base at J, with 7 bases in the middle. CDR1 and CDR2 from the germline V gene are MGHRA and YSYEKL. This CDR3 spans 13 amino acids. The CDR3 region is CASSPGLNYGYTF. CDR3 sequence (DNA): TGCGCCAGCAGCCCGGGACTTAACTATGGCTACACCTTC.

The chain carries TRBV7-8 and TRBJ1-6, with no clear D. This CDR3 has 13 amino acids. Per the germline V gene, CDR1 is SGHVS and CDR2 is FQNEAQ. Between the trimmed V and J ends, which lost 5 bases and 10 bases, there was a span of 12 bases. CDR3 sequence (DNA): TGTGCCAGCAGCCCTAATGAGATCTCACCCCTCCACTTT. It translates to CASSPNEISPLHF.

The rearrangement joins TRBV7-8 to TRBJ2-7; 8 bases match TRBD1. The CDR3 consists of 14 residues. Germline CDR1 SGHVS, CDR2 FQNEAQ. V was clipped by 6 bases and J by 2 bases; unmatched bases: 6. The CDR3 loop reads CASSQVTGAYEQYF. The CDR3 nucleotides are TGTGCCAGCAGTCAAGTGACAGGGGCCTACGAGCAGTACTTC.